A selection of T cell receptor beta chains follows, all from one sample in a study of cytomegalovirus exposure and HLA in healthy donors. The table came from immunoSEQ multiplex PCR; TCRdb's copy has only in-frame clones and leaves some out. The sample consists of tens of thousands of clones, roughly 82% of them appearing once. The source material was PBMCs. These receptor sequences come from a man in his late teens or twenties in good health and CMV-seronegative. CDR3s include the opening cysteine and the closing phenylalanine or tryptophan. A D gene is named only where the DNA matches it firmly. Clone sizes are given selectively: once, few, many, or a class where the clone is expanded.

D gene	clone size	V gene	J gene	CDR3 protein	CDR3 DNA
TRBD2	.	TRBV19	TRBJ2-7	CASMHGGSGSYEQYF	TGTGCCAGTATGCACGGGGGGAGCGGGAGTTACGAGCAGTACTTC
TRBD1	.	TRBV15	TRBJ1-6	CATSYDRGFSPLHF	TGTGCCACCAGCTATGACAGGGGGTTTTCACCCCTCCACTTT
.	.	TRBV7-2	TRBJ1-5	CASSFGTGGSQPQHF	TGTGCCAGCAGCTTTGGGACGGGGGGTTCTCAGCCCCAGCATTTT
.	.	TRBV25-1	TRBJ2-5	CASSVTDSRETQYF	TGTGCCAGCAGTGTGACAGATTCTCGGGAGACCCAGTACTTC
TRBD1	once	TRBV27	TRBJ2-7	CASHSTGLEQYF	TGTGCCAGCCACTCGACAGGGCTCGAGCAGTACTTC
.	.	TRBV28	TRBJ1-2	CASSPLQGAKGYTF	TGTGCCAGCAGTCCATTACAGGGTGCCAAGGGCTACACCTTC
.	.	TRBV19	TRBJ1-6	CASSIGGRAYSPLHF	TGTGCCAGTAGTATAGGCGGCAGGGCTTATTCACCCCTCCACTTT
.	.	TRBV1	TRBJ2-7	CTSSQGGSGYEQYF	TGCACCAGCAGCCAAGGAGGTAGCGGGTACGAGCAGTACTTC
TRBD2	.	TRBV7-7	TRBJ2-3	CASSRGGNTDTQYF	TGTGCTAGCAGCCGGGGGGGGAATACAGATACGCAGTATTTT
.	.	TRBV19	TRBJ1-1	CASSIAGTEAFF	TGTGCCAGTAGTATAGCGGGCACTGAAGCTTTCTTT
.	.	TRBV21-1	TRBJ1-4	CASSKRTLSHLDEKLFF	TGTGCCAGCAGCAAAAGAACCCTATCCCATCTAGATGAAAAACTGTTTTTT
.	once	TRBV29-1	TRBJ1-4	CSVELATNEKLFF	TGCAGCGTCGAACTCGCAACTAATGAAAAACTGTTTTTT
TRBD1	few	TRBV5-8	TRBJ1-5	CASSIRQGGGDEPQHF	TGTGCCAGCAGCATCCGACAGGGTGGGGGCGATGAGCCCCAGCATTTT
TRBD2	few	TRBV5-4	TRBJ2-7	CASSILAGYEQYF	TGTGCCAGCAGCATTCTAGCGGGGTACGAGCAGTACTTC
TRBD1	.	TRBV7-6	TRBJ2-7	CASSYRLGGNYEQYF	TGTGCTAGCAGCTACCGCTTAGGGGGCAACTACGAGCAGTACTTC
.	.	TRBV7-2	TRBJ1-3	CASSLGGFSGNTIYF	TGTGCCAGCAGCTTAGGAGGATTCTCTGGAAACACCATATATTTT
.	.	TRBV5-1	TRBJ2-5	CASSLEAGFGETQYF	TGCGCCAGCAGCTTGGAGGCCGGGTTCGGCGAGACCCAGTACTTC
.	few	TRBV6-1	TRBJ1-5	CASSGPGMGQPQHF	TGTGCCAGCAGTGGACCGGGGATGGGTCAGCCCCAGCATTTT
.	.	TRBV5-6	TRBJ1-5	CASSSKVHLGNQPQHF	TGTGCCAGCAGCTCCAAAGTACATCTGGGCAATCAGCCCCAGCATTTT
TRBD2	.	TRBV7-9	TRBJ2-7	CASSYGLAGPYEQYF	TGTGCCAGCAGCTACGGACTAGCGGGCCCCTACGAGCAGTACTTC
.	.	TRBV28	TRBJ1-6	CASSFLPWTGSSYNSPLHF	TGTGCCAGCAGTTTCCTACCCTGGACGGGGAGCTCCTATAATTCACCCCTCCACTTT
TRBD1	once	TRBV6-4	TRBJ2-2	CASSDRGHTGELFF	TGTGCCAGCAGTGACAGGGGGCACACCGGGGAGCTGTTTTTT
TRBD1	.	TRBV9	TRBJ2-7	CASSVAGQSYEQYF	TGTGCCAGCAGCGTAGCGGGACAGTCCTACGAGCAGTACTTC
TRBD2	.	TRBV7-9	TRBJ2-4	CASSLATGLGNIQYF	TGTGCCAGCAGCTTAGCGACGGGACTAGGAAACATTCAGTACTTC
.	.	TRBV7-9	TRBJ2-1	CASSPPGFAYNEQFF	TGTGCCAGCAGCCCCCCCGGGTTCGCCTACAATGAGCAGTTCTTC
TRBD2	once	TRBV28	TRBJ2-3	CASSSYKSGGTDTQYF	TGTGCCAGCAGTTCTTACAAAAGCGGGGGCACAGATACGCAGTATTTT
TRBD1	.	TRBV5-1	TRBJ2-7	CASSRGTGQNYEQYF	TGCGCCAGCAGCCGCGGTACGGGACAGAACTACGAGCAGTACTTC
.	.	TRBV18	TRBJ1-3	CASSPPSGGGNTIYF	TGTGCCAGCTCACCACCTTCAGGTGGTGGAAACACCATATATTTT
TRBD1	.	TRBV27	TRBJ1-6	CASKQGFSSPLHF	TGTGCCAGCAAACAGGGGTTTTCGTCACCCCTCCACTTT
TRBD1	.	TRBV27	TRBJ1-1	CASSFTARTGGEAFF	TGTGCCAGCAGTTTTACGGCGAGGACAGGGGGTGAAGCTTTCTTT
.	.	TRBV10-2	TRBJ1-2	CASSESGGYAYGYTF	TGCGCCAGCAGTGAGTCGGGAGGCTATGCCTATGGCTACACCTTC
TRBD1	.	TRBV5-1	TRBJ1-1	CASSPRTGGNTEAFF	TGCGCCAGCAGCCCTCGGACAGGGGGCAACACTGAAGCTTTCTTT
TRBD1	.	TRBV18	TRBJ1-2	CASSPGGQGFNYGYTF	TGTGCCAGCTCACCAGGAGGACAGGGCTTTAACTATGGCTACACCTTC
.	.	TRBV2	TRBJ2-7	CASSEISSPPGEQYF	TGTGCCAGCAGTGAAATTTCAAGCCCTCCCGGTGAGCAGTACTTC
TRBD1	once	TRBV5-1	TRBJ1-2	CASRQGSNYGYTF	TGCGCCAGCAGACAGGGGTCTAACTATGGCTACACCTTC
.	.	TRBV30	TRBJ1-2	CAYDRFNYGYTF	TGTGCCTATGACAGATTTAACTATGGCTACACCTTC
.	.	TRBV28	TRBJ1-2	CASSSVYGYTF	TGTGCCAGCAGTTCTGTCTATGGCTACACCTTC
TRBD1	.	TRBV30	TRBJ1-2	CAWRPPTGGAGYTF	TGTGCCTGGAGACCACCAACAGGGGGCGCAGGCTACACCTTC
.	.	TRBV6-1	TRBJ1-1	CASIVSLWNTEAFF	TGTGCCAGCATCGTCTCTCTCTGGAACACTGAAGCTTTCTTT
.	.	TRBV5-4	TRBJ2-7	CASSSIAERPYEQYF	TGTGCCAGCAGCTCCATAGCGGAACGGCCCTACGAGCAGTACTTC
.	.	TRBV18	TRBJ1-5	CASSSTPGHLNQPQHF	TGTGCCAGCTCATCGACCCCGGGACACCTCAATCAGCCCCAGCATTTT
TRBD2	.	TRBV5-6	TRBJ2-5	CASSLPPGRGGETQYF	TGTGCCAGCAGCTTGCCCCCGGGACGCGGGGGAGAGACCCAGTACTTC
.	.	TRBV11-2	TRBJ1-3	CASSVGPRGSGNTIYF	TGTGCCAGCAGCGTAGGACCCCGGGGGTCTGGAAACACCATATATTTT
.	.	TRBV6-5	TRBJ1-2	CASSYSRGRANYGYTF	TGTGCCAGCAGTTACTCCCGAGGGAGGGCTAACTATGGCTACACCTTC
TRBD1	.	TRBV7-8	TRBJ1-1	CASRLTPGTASKSTEAFF	TGTGCCAGCAGATTAACGCCCGGGACAGCGAGCAAATCCACTGAAGCTTTCTTT
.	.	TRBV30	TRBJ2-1	CVWSVFSVRVNYNEQFF	TGTGTCTGGAGTGTATTCTCGGTGAGGGTTAACTACAATGAGCAGTTCTTC
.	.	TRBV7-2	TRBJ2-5	CASSYYRRETQYF	TGTGCCAGCAGCTACTACCGCCGAGAGACCCAGTACTTC
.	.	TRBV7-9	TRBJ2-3	CASSSSTDTQYF	TGTGCCAGCAGCTCTAGCACAGATACGCAGTATTTT
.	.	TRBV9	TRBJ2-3	CASSVDGGAQRLDTQYF	TGTGCCAGCAGCGTAGATGGGGGCGCCCAGCGGTTAGATACGCAGTATTTT
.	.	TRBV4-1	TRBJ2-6	CALNSARVLTF	TGCGCCCTGAACTCGGCTAGGGTCCTGACTTTC